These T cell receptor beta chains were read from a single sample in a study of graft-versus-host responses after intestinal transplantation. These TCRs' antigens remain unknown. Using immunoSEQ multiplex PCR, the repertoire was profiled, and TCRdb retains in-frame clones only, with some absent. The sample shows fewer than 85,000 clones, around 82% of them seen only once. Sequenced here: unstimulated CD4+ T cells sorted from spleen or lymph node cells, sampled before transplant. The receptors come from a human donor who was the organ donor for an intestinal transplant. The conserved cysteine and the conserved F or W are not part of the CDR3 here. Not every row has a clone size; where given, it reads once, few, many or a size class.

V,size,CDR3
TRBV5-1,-,ASSPGLAGGRWSTDTQY
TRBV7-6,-,ASSLAQSSYNEQF
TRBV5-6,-,ASNGRHPCNQPQH
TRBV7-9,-,ASPRSGANVLT
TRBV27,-,ASGPHRSSTPQH
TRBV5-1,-,ASSREASTDTQY
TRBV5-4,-,ASSKPGQNTEAF
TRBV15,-,ATSTGRTVAYNEQF
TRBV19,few,ASSFGANYGYT
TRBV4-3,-,ASSQDLRQTKNIQY
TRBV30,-,AWSGGGGWANEKLF
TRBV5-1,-,ASSNRVQETQY
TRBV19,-,ASRTGHSPLH
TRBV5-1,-,ASSTWTEGTEAF
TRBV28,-,ASSLSPGTAREPQH
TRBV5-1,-,ASSAGGGAKNIQY
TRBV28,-,ASSAIGGETDTQY
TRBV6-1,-,ASSERDRISTDTQY
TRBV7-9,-,ASSSWGGYDRF
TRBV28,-,ASSWTGNQPQH
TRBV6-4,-,ASSPQGQGITGELF
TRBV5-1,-,ASSLGTGENEKLF
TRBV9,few,ASSVGGGRLGEQF
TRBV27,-,ASRPLAGTGLTDTQY
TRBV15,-,ATSRDRVYSGYT
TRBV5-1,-,ASSSAKKNYQETQY
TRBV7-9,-,ASRPTGNTEAF
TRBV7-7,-,ASSLQGDTGELF
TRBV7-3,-,ASSPPTGDGYT
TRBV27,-,ASSLSPTGLPYNEQF
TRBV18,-,ASSPVAGGQDTQY
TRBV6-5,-,ASSYEFNGETQY
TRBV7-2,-,ASSQDRERGYT
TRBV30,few,AWGETGYQPQH
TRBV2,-,ASSEALLAGLQETQY
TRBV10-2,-,ASTPDSSTDTQY
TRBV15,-,ATSVGQGTGNEQF
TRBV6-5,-,ASSYTVRQGGYT
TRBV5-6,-,ASSLTGSAGNQPQH
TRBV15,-,ATSRAGGPYGYT
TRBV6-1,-,ASSEGQYYGYT
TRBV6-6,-,ASSPDNEQF
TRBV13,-,ASSFGAETQY
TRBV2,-,ASRYRTNTGELF
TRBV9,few,ASSVSSGGKNIQY
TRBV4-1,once,ASSQLHRMNTEAF
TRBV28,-,ASSPGGQTDTQY
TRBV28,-,ASSLVGQDYPPYGYT
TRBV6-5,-,ASSYFLQSYNSPLH
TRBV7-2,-,ASSLPGTDTQY
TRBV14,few,ASSHRPTGELF